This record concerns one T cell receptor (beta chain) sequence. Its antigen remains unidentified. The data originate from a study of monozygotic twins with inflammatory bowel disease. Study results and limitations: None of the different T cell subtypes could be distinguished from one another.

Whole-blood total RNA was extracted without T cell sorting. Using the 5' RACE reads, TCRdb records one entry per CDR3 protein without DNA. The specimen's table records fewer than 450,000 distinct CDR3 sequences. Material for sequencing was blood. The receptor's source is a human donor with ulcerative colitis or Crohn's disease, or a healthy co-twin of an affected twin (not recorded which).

This CDR3 reads CASSYSASGGAYNEQFF. This sequence joins TRBV6-5 and TRBJ2-1; TCRdb reports TRBD2, a call that lacks DNA to check it against. The germline gives CDR1 MNHEY, CDR2 SVGAGI. The CDR3 is 17 residues long.